The clone carrying this TCR beta chain shows up as medium-sized by frequency. The data are from a study of T cell clusters in autoimmune cytopenias. The germline CDR1 and CDR2 sequences are LNHDA and SQIVND (reference sequence). The CDR3 extends over 15 amino acids. TRB was amplified from about 270 ng of peripheral blood genomic DNA per sample. TRB was amplified by touch-down multiplex PCR, primer pools A and B combined. TCRdb re-called the multiplex PCR reads, yielding one record per CDR3 amino acid sequence without DNA. The sample totals about 5,000 distinct CDR3 sequences. These sequences were also reported in another study, on T cell repertoires in aging, cancer and after chemotherapy. That paper notes: Healthy donor repertoires were recorded over several months to years and showed clear clonal overlap.

The sequenced sample was peripheral blood. The receptor was derived from a human donor in good health. The chain links TRBV19 to TRBJ2-1; absent DNA, TCRdb's TRBD2 call cannot be checked. The CDR3 here is CASRGWTSGYNEQFF.